This is a list of T cell receptor beta chains from one sample in a study of Tregs in tolerant kidney transplant recipients. Sequencing was performed with immunoSEQ multiplex PCR; in TCRdb, only in-frame clones are kept and a portion is missing. The table includes around 77,000 clones, 98% detected once. The source was CD4+ T cells from blood, collected before the transplant. These receptors originate from a human donor who received a combined kidney and bone marrow transplant. CDR3s include the opening cysteine and the closing phenylalanine or tryptophan. D genes are given only for firm matches.

J,V,D,CDR3
TRBJ2-3,TRBV4-2,TRBD1,CASSRMTGLVDTQYF
TRBJ2-2,TRBV12-5,TRBD2,CASGLVSGRYTGELFF
TRBJ1-5,TRBV6-1,-,CASSGQMQGLPQHF
TRBJ2-7,TRBV9,-,CASSVVGSGTVYF
TRBJ2-3,TRBV29-1,TRBD2,CSVYLAGGEQYTQYF
TRBJ2-7,TRBV4-3,TRBD2,CASSQDGTSATYEQYF
TRBJ2-7,TRBV7-9,TRBD1,CASSARQGNREQYF
TRBJ1-2,TRBV27,TRBD1,CASSRLSGTGVDYGYTF
TRBJ1-5,TRBV7-2,TRBD1,CASSSLGGGRQPQHF
TRBJ2-3,TRBV4-3,-,CASSQVLADTQYF
TRBJ1-1,TRBV11-2,-,CASSLNMVTEAFF
TRBJ2-1,TRBV11-3,TRBD2,CASTHGGLEGGEQFF
TRBJ2-7,TRBV9,TRBD2,CASSVGVAGAYEQYF
TRBJ1-4,TRBV18,-,CASSERGSSEKLFF
TRBJ1-1,TRBV10-3,TRBD1,CAISLSGTGLKNTEAFF
TRBJ2-1,TRBV11-3,TRBD1,CASSRNPGQGYEQFF
TRBJ1-1,TRBV7-3,-,CASSWGQNTEAFF
TRBJ2-2,TRBV6-4,-,CARTGLNTGELFF
TRBJ1-5,TRBV5-1,-,CASSLSGRNQPQHF
TRBJ2-1,TRBV7-2,-,CASSFASSNEQFF
TRBJ1-1,TRBV6-6,-,CASSSGQGSNTEAFF
TRBJ2-1,TRBV19,TRBD1,CASSLRDRVYNEQFF
TRBJ2-3,TRBV29-1,TRBD1,CSVRQGGTDTQYF
TRBJ2-7,TRBV7-3,TRBD2,CASSKSGTRENRQYF
TRBJ1-5,TRBV4-2,-,CASSQESRAEGQPQHF
TRBJ2-7,TRBV6-4,TRBD1,CASPREEKKGYRDRVYEQYF
TRBJ2-1,TRBV4-2,TRBD2,CASSHLAGLYNEQFF
TRBJ1-2,TRBV2,-,CASSLGYGYTF
TRBJ2-1,TRBV5-6,-,CASRAGAGAFFNEQFF
TRBJ2-2,TRBV7-3,TRBD2,CASSRGDLTGELFF
TRBJ1-4,TRBV2,-,CASGGARGNEKLFF
TRBJ2-5,TRBV12-2,-,CASRLTILGQTQYF
TRBJ2-3,TRBV30,-,CAGSGSTDTQYF
TRBJ2-5,TRBV7-2,-,CASSLATGETQYF
TRBJ1-4,TRBV18,-,CASSIDFRAEKLFF
TRBJ2-7,TRBV10-1,-,CASSERARASYEQYF
TRBJ2-1,TRBV11-2,TRBD2,CASSPLGGGDNEQFF
TRBJ2-7,TRBV7-8,TRBD2,CASSLRGRTYEQYF
TRBJ2-5,TRBV4-2,-,CASSQVPRGTTQGETQYF
TRBJ2-2,TRBV7-3,TRBD1,CASSARGSGERTGELFF
TRBJ2-1,TRBV30,TRBD2,CAWSRGGYNEQFF
TRBJ1-5,TRBV19,TRBD1,CASTGGQGVIITNQPQHF
TRBJ1-2,TRBV18,-,CASSPGGFSYGYTF
TRBJ1-1,TRBV7-2,-,CASQGGGPYTEAFF
TRBJ2-3,TRBV28,-,CASSLPTTRVNTQYF
TRBJ2-2,TRBV19,-,CASRRGAVTGELFF
TRBJ2-1,TRBV19,-,CASSIRPDRFLGNEQFF
TRBJ2-7,TRBV7-2,-,CASSLVPDTFYEQYF
TRBJ2-3,TRBV11-2,-,CASSFGSSTDTQYF
TRBJ2-7,TRBV7-2,-,CASSLELVEQYF
TRBJ2-4,TRBV29-1,-,CSVVVVGGVEGLFKNIQYF
TRBJ2-1,TRBV7-9,TRBD2,CASSSPRTSAYNEQFF
TRBJ2-7,TRBV7-2,-,CASCLSAKPSYEQYF
TRBJ1-1,TRBV2,TRBD1,CASSQPGQENTEAFF
TRBJ1-1,TRBV7-9,TRBD1,CASSPGTGRTEAFF
TRBJ2-7,TRBV5-3,TRBD1,CARSWGTESYEQYF
TRBJ2-5,TRBV28,TRBD1,CASIGTAKETQYF
TRBJ2-7,TRBV7-2,TRBD2,CASSLLSGSPFEQYF
TRBJ2-2,TRBV19,-,CASGSKGRRTGELFF